Below, 14 T cell receptor beta chains from the same sample are listed, as sequenced in a study of blood T cells in healthy people across ages. A second PCR of 7 to 11 cycles used a sample-barcoded 5' primer and a J-beta primer mix. TCRdb recomputed calls from the 5' RACE reads with MiXCR, one row per CDR3 protein. The sample carries around 870,000 distinct CDR3 sequences, around 26% recorded once. Sequencing was done on a sample of blood. Source of these receptors: a woman older than 75 in good health.

This clonotype was recorded many times. The chain is built from TRBV7-6 and TRBJ2-7; 8 bases map to TRBD1. CDR3 size: 15 residues. V shed 5 bases, J shed 3 bases, and the junction held 9 bases outside the gene matches. Germline CDR1 is SGHVS and CDR2 is FNYEAQ. The CDR3 coding sequence is TGTGCCAGCAGCCGAGACGGGACAGGCTTCTACGAGCAGTACTTC. It specifies CASSRDGTGFYEQYF.

This clonotype was seen ten or more times. The chain carries TRBV20-1 and TRBJ1-6; D is unresolved. V dropped 0 bases and J dropped 7 bases, with 10 bases sitting between them. Germline CDR1 reads DFQATT; CDR2 reads SNEGSKA (reference sequence). CDR3 size: 14 residues. In DNA, the CDR3 is TGCAGTGCTAGAGATTTCGTGGGGAATTCACCCCTCCACTTT. Residues: CSARDFVGNSPLHF.

A note on this clonotype: The junction departs from the called germline gene at one end, perhaps through a read error. CDR3 sequence reads: CASSLASGAGYNEEFF. The CDR3 nucleotides are TGCGCCAGCAGCTTGGCCAGTGGGGCTGGTTACAATGAGGAGTTCTTC. The chain recombines TRBV5-1 with TRBJ2-1, with D possibly matching TRBD1 (5 bases). The V gene's germline CDR1 is SGHRS and CDR2 YFSETQ. CDR3 length: 16 amino acids.

The gene calls are TRBV20-1 and TRBJ1-5; D unclear. CDR3 length: 14 residues. V lost 3 bases to trimming and J lost 3 bases, with 12 bases between them. Germline CDR1 reads DFQATT; CDR2 reads SNEGSKA (reference sequence). CDR3 sequence (DNA): TGCAGTGCTAGTTCTGGGGTCCTCAATCAGCCCCAGCATTTT. This gives the protein CSASSGVLNQPQHF.

The chain recombines TRBV12-3 or TRBV12-4 with TRBJ2-3; 7 nucleotides agree with TRBD2. This CDR3 is 14 amino acids long. Losses at the gene ends were 7 bases for V and 3 bases for J; bases not matched to a gene: 7. CDR3 loop: CASILSGQTDTQYF. In DNA form, the CDR3 reads TGTGCCAGCATCCTTAGCGGGCAGACAGATACGCAGTATTTT.

As concerns this clonotype: A much larger clone lies one base from this, so it may be a read error. The chain links TRBV20-1 to TRBJ2-7; D might be TRBD1 (6 bases). V was trimmed by 6 bases and J by 2 bases, leaving 14 bases between them. CDR1 is DFQATT, CDR2 SNEGSKA, per germline (reference sequence). The CDR3 extends over 13 amino acids. CDR3 residues: CSAPRGLTYEQYF. In DNA form, the CDR3 reads TGCAGTGCACCCAGGGGCCTCACCTACGAGCAGTACTTC.

The rearrangement uses TRBV11-2 and TRBJ2-1; possible D gene TRBD2, 5 bases. Trimming stripped 1 base from V and 2 bases from J, with 12 bases between. Looked up from germline, CDR1 is SGHAT and CDR2 is FQNNGV. The CDR3 extends over 16 amino acids. The DNA of the CDR3 is TGTGCCAGCAGCTTAGGAGCGGCGAATACCTACAATGAGCAGTTCTTC. Protein sequence: CASSLGAANTYNEQFF.

In DNA, the CDR3 is TGTGCCACCAGTGATTTGCAGGAACGGACGCTAGTCTCCATCCCTTATACGCAGTATTTT. This codes for CATSDLQERTLVSIPYTQYF. J is TRBJ2-3 and V is TRBV24-1; no reliable D call. Germline lookup yields CDR1 KGHDR and CDR2 SFDVKD. The ends were cut back, 0 bases at V and 7 bases at J, with 28 bases in the middle. The CDR3 is 20 amino acids.

The chain joins TRBV4-2 to TRBJ2-3, with D perhaps assigned TRBD1 or TRBD2 (5 bases each). Germline assignment: CDR1 LGHNA and CDR2 YNFKEQ. This CDR3 spans 15 amino acids. The ends were cut back, 5 bases at V and 2 bases at J, with 14 bases in the middle. DNA for the CDR3: TGTGCCAGCAGCTCTCAATCAGGGACCACAGATACGCAGTATTTT. This translates into CASSSQSGTTDTQYF.

The chain uses TRBV30 and TRBJ2-3; D perhaps matches TRBD2 (6 bases). V gave up 2 bases and J gave up 2 bases, with 14 bases separating them. The CDR3 is made up of 15 amino acids. From germline, CDR1 is GTSNPN and CDR2 SVGIG (reference sequence). The CDR3 is CAWSRGTAATDTQYF. The CDR3 region has the DNA TGTGCCTGGAGTCGCGGGACTGCAGCCACAGATACGCAGTATTTT.

A few counts support this clonotype. The chain links TRBV20-1 to TRBJ1-1; a possible D gene is TRBD1 (6 bases). In germline, CDR1 is DFQATT, CDR2 SNEGSKA (reference sequence). The CDR3 is 13 amino acids. Trimming cost V 5 bases and J 3 bases, with 13 bases left between them. The CDR3 region has the DNA TGCAGTGCTGTACCGGGGGCCTACACTGAAGCTTTCTTT. Translating it yields CSAVPGAYTEAFF.

In DNA, the CDR3 is TGTGCCAGCAGTTACTCCGGGACAGGGGGCGCGAAAGCTTTCTTT. This encodes CASSYSGTGGAKAFF. This chain connects TRBV6-2 or TRBV6-3 to TRBJ1-1, with TRBD1 matching over 12 bases. V shed 0 bases and J 9 bases; nucleotides not matched to a gene: 5. Germline lookup yields CDR1 MNHEY and CDR2 SVGEGT. This CDR3 spans 15 amino acids.

The chain has TRBV18 and TRBJ2-2; no firm D call. With 0 bases removed from V and 6 bases from J, the gap between germline ends came to 5 bases. The CDR3 length is 13 residues. In germline, CDR1 is KGHSH, CDR2 LQKENI. The CDR3 region has the DNA TGTGCCAGCTCACCACCGTCCTCCGGGGAGCTGTTTTTT. This codes for CASSPPSSGELFF.

This clonotype was observed at least ten times. This chain joins TRBV6-5 and TRBJ2-1, with TRBD2 identical over 10 bases. The V segment lost 7 bases and the J segment 7 bases; nucleotides outside the gene matches: 10. CDR1 and CDR2 (germline): MNHEY, SVGAGI. CDR3 size: 15 residues. The CDR3 region is CASTKRGGLANEQFF. CDR3 DNA sequence: TGTGCCAGCACCAAGCGGGGGGGCCTGGCGAATGAGCAGTTCTTC.